This TCR beta chain appears in the sequencing data of a study of control samples from healthy donors and cancer patients. This CDR3 contains 11 residues. Germline V gene lookup returns CDR1 DFQATT and CDR2 SNEGSKA (reference sequence). V was shortened by 0 bases and J by 4 bases, with 4 bases between the two germline ends. Measured with immunoSEQ multiplex PCR; TCRdb has only the in-frame clones, and not every one. The repertoire holds about 50,000 clones, with around 96% as singletons. This receptor was identified in a woman aged 25 to 39 in good health. This chain joins TRBV20-1 and TRBJ2-7; D unclear. Specimen: blood. This CDR3 is CSAREGYEQYF. CDR3 coding DNA: TGCAGTGCTAGAGAAGGGTACGAGCAGTACTTC.